The 27 T cell receptor beta chains below all came from one sample that was sequenced in a study of blood T cell repertoires in COVID-19. Profiling relied on immunoSEQ multiplex PCR, and the TCRdb table lists in-frame clones only, not all of them. The data hold approximately 160,000 clones, with approximately 87% observed a single time. Material for sequencing was PBMCs or T cells enriched from blood (not recorded which). These receptors were collected from a woman aged 50 to 65 who had recovered from COVID-19.

J is TRBJ2-1 and V is TRBV28; D is uncertain. Trimming took off 2 bases at V and 8 bases at J, with 10 bases between the two ends. The CDR3 sequence is 13 residues long. CDR1 MDHEN and CDR2 SYDVKM come from the germline V gene. CDR3 coding DNA: TGTGCCAGCAGTTTACCCTCGAGAGATGAGCAGTTCTTC. This translates into CASSLPSRDEQFF.

The chain couples TRBV30 to TRBJ1-3; 9 bases align to TRBD1. Germline assignment: CDR1 GTSNPN and CDR2 SVGIG (reference sequence). The junction had 5 bases not matched to a gene; V was cut back by 1 base and J by 4 bases. CDR3 size: 15 residues. The CDR3 DNA is TGTGCCTGGAGTGCGGACAGGGGTTACGGAAACACCATATATTTT. Translated: CAWSADRGYGNTIYF.

The chain carries TRBV27 and TRBJ1-1, with unresolved D. CDR1 MNHEY and CDR2 SMNVEV come from the germline V gene (reference sequence). V lost 6 bases, J lost 1 base, and 15 bases lay in between. This CDR3 has 15 residues. The CDR3 protein is CASSPASPSNTEAFF. The CDR3, as DNA: TGTGCCAGCAGCCCGGCTAGTCCTTCGAACACTGAAGCTTTCTTT.

The V and J genes are TRBV5-1 and TRBJ1-4, with unresolved D. CDR3 size: 13 residues. Germline CDR1 and CDR2: SGHRS and YFSETQ. V shed 3 bases and J shed 4 bases, with 7 bases lying between them. CDR3 sequence: CASSSQINEKLFF. The CDR3 region has the DNA TGCGCCAGCAGCTCCCAAATTAATGAAAAACTGTTTTTT. The entire variable domain, with the rest obtained from reference TRBV5-1 and TRBJ1-4, is as follows: KAGVTQTPRYLIKTRGQQVTLSCSPISGHRSVSWYQQTPGQGLQFLFEYFSETQRNKGNFPGRFSGRQFSNSRSEMNVSTLELGDSALYLCASSSQINEKLFFGSGTQLSVL.

V gene TRBV19 combines with J gene TRBJ1-2; D gene ambiguous. This CDR3 has 13 residues. V dropped 10 bases and J dropped 6 bases, with 18 bases sitting between them. Germline CDR1 LNHDA, CDR2 SQIVND (reference sequence). DNA for the CDR3: TGTGCCACCCAAAATGAGCTTCATAATGGCTACACCTTC. This translates into CATQNELHNGYTF.

J is TRBJ2-7 and V is TRBV6-2 or TRBV6-3; TRBD2 might be the D (5 bases). From germline, CDR1 is MNHEY and CDR2 SVGEGT. The CDR3 has 14 residues. V lost 2 bases and J lost 5, with 13 bases in between. DNA of the CDR3: TGTGCCAGCAGTTACCTTCTTTCCGGGGACGAGCAGTACGTC. Translation gives CASSYLLSGDEQYV.

DNA for the CDR3: TGTGCCAGTAGGGGGACTCAAGACTGGTATGGCACAGATACGCAGTATTTT. Its translation: CASRGTQDWYGTDTQYF. This chain links TRBV19 with TRBJ2-3, with TRBD2 as a possible D gene (6 bases). Trimming took off 6 bases at V and 1 base at J, with 20 bases between the two ends. CDR1 and CDR2 from the germline V gene are LNHDA and SQIVND (reference sequence). This CDR3 has 17 amino acids.

The CDR3 loop is CASSYSTALAEAFF. The CDR3 DNA reads TGTGCCAGCAGTTACTCGACAGCGCTCGCTGAAGCTTTCTTT. The chain carries TRBV6-5 and TRBJ1-1, with D possibly TRBD1 on 5 matching bases. The CDR3 runs 14 residues. V was trimmed by 0 bases and J by 6 bases, leaving 11 bases between them. CDR1 MNHEY and CDR2 SVGAGI come from the germline V gene.

The V call is TRBV7-9, the J call TRBJ2-1, with 14 bases identical to TRBD2. CDR1 is SEHNR and CDR2 is FQNEAQ in the germline V gene (reference sequence). This CDR3 spans 17 amino acids. The V and J ends lost 5 bases and 12 bases, in that order; junction bases with no gene match: 15. The CDR3 spells CASSAGLAGVLNEGQFF. In DNA form, the CDR3 reads TGTGCCAGCAGCGCGGGACTAGCGGGGGTCCTCAATGAGGGGCAGTTCTTC.

The chain uses TRBV6-6 and TRBJ1-1; TRBD1 agrees at 8 bases. The V segment lost 2 bases and the J segment 0 bases; nucleotides outside the gene matches: 5. This CDR3 comprises 16 residues. In germline, CDR1 is MNHNY, CDR2 SVGAGI (reference sequence). The CDR3 is CASSYGLDRVNTEAFF. For the CDR3, the DNA is TGTGCCAGCAGTTACGGTCTGGACAGGGTGAACACTGAAGCTTTCTTT.

J is TRBJ2-2 and V is TRBV10-2, with D possibly matching TRBD1 (6 bases). Trimming cost V 6 bases and J 8 bases, with 19 bases left between them. From germline, CDR1 is WSHSY and CDR2 SAAADI. The CDR3 is 15 residues long. As DNA, the CDR3 is TGCGCCAGCAGAGGGGACATCCTTTCGTGGGGGGAGCTGTTTTTT. Its translation is CASRGDILSWGELFF.

CDR3: CASRRDRANYGYTF. CDR3 DNA sequence: TGTGCCAGCCGCCGGGACAGGGCTAACTATGGCTACACCTTC. This chain uses TRBV27 with TRBJ1-2; 9 bases agree with TRBD1. V was clipped by 8 bases and J by 0 bases; unmatched bases: 4. There are 14 residues in the CDR3. Per the germline V gene, CDR1 is MNHEY and CDR2 is SMNVEV (reference sequence).

J is TRBJ1-4 and V is TRBV28, with TRBD1 as a possible D gene (5 bases). The V gene lost 3 bases and the J gene lost 0 bases, with 14 bases spanning the gap. CDR3 size: 17 residues. Germline values: CDR1 MDHEN, CDR2 SYDVKM. The CDR3 DNA is TGTGCCAGCAGTTTCCAGGGTTACACCTCAACTAATGAAAAACTGTTTTTT. This sequence encodes CASSFQGYTSTNEKLFF.

The chain carries TRBV29-1 and TRBJ2-1; D may be TRBD2 (5 bases). The germline V gene encodes CDR1 SQVTM and CDR2 ANQGSEA. V shed 5 bases and J shed 3 bases, with 5 bases lying between them. CDR3 length: 11 amino acids. The CDR3 sequence is CSVRGYNEQFF. For the CDR3, the DNA is TGCAGCGTTCGGGGCTACAATGAGCAGTTCTTC.

The chain links TRBV28 to TRBJ2-2, with D tentatively TRBD2 (5 bases). The CDR3 runs to 15 residues. V was clipped by 2 bases and J by 4 bases, with 11 bases between them. Per germline, CDR1 MDHEN and CDR2 SYDVKM. CDR3 in DNA: TGTGCCAGCAGTTTACCGGGGTCGGCCACCGGGGAGCTGTTTTTT. Residues: CASSLPGSATGELFF.

The chain is built from TRBV19 and TRBJ1-5; TRBD1 matches at 7 bases. Germline CDR1 is LNHDA and CDR2 is SQIVND (reference sequence). The CDR3 is 13 amino acids. The J segment lost 11 bases and the V segment lost 8 bases, leaving 12 bases of the junction unmatched. CDR3 sequence: CASSTGYQGAQHF. The CDR3 DNA is TGTGCCAGTTCGACAGGCTACCAGGGGGCCCAGCATTTT.

The chain recombines TRBV19 with TRBJ1-4; tentative D call: TRBD1 (5 bases). The V end was cut by 5 bases, the J end by 4 bases, with 26 bases between. Germline lookup yields CDR1 LNHDA and CDR2 SQIVND (reference sequence). This CDR3 has 19 residues. CDR3 protein: CASSAEGPSSPYLNEKLFF. As DNA, the CDR3 is TGTGCCAGTAGTGCGGAGGGACCCTCATCCCCTTACCTTAATGAAAAACTGTTTTTT.

This rearrangement joins TRBV11-1 to TRBJ1-1; D unresolved. Germline V gives CDR1 SGHAT, CDR2 FQDESV (reference sequence). This CDR3 has 12 residues. The germline V and J ends were trimmed by 3 bases and 6 bases, with 8 bases remaining between them. The CDR3 here is CASSLVAAEAFF. Written as DNA, the CDR3 is TGTGCCAGCAGCTTGGTGGCCGCTGAAGCTTTCTTT.

V is TRBV23-1 and J is TRBJ1-3; D unclear. TRBV23-1 is classed as an ORF, of uncertain function. The CDR3 extends over 14 amino acids. The germline V and J ends were trimmed by 7 bases and 2 bases, with 12 bases remaining between them. CDR3 DNA sequence: TGCGCCAGCACGGCGGCCTACACTGGAAACACCATATATTTT. Amino acid sequence: CASTAAYTGNTIYF.

J is TRBJ2-2 and V is TRBV18; maybe TRBD1 (5 bases). Germline V CDR1 and CDR2: KGHSH, LQKENI. The CDR3 is 14 amino acids. The ends were cut back, 5 bases at V and 1 base at J, with 8 bases in the middle. The CDR3 protein is CASSEQGNTGELFF. The CDR3 DNA reads as TGTGCCAGCTCAGAGCAGGGGAACACCGGGGAGCTGTTTTTT.

CDR3 region: CASSLAPQRLRSPLHF. CDR3 coding DNA: TGTGCCAGCAGTTTAGCCCCCCAGAGGTTACGTTCACCCCTCCACTTT. The gene calls are TRBV27 and TRBJ1-6; D is ambiguous. V lost 2 bases, J lost 9 bases, and 17 bases lay in between. The CDR3 is made up of 16 amino acids. Germline CDR1 is MNHEY and CDR2 is SMNVEV (reference sequence).

This clone was counted between two and nine times. The rearrangement links TRBV7-3 to TRBJ1-2; D is undetermined. Germline CDR1 reads SGHTA; CDR2 reads FQGTGA. V was trimmed by 8 bases and J by 7 bases, leaving 8 bases between them. This CDR3 spans 10 amino acids. As DNA, the CDR3 is TGTGCCAGCGGCGGGCCTGGCTACACCTTC. Amino acid sequence: CASGGPGYTF.

This clone was recorded only once. The chain joins TRBV30 to TRBJ2-3; D is ambiguous. CDR1 is GTSNPN and CDR2 is SVGIG in the germline V gene (reference sequence). The CDR3 length is 13 residues. The V end was cut by 0 bases, the J end by 3 bases, with 7 bases between. The CDR3 DNA sequence: TGTGCCTGGAGTGTATCTGAGACAGATACGCAGTATTTT. It specifies CAWSVSETDTQYF.

J is TRBJ1-5 and V is TRBV10-1; 10 bases are a match to TRBD1. V dropped 6 bases and J dropped 6; count of bases not matched to a gene: 14. Per the germline V gene, CDR1 is WNHNN and CDR2 is SYGVQD (reference sequence). The length of the CDR3 is 17 residues. In DNA, the CDR3 is TGCGCCAGCAGCGCCGGGACAGGGGCTTTTGGGAGTCAGCCCCAGCATTTT. Translation: CASSAGTGAFGSQPQHF.

The V and J genes are TRBV4-1 and TRBJ2-2, with 16 positions matching TRBD2. Germline V gene lookup returns CDR1 MGHRA and CDR2 YSYEKL. The CDR3 runs to 17 residues. V shed 3 bases and J 3 bases; nucleotides not matched to a gene: 1. CDR3 loop: CASSQGTSGRDTGELFF. The CDR3 DNA sequence: TGCGCCAGCAGCCAGGGGACTAGCGGGAGGGACACCGGGGAGCTGTTTTTT.

The V gene is TRBV18, the J gene TRBJ2-1, with 9 bases aligning to TRBD1. The CDR3 runs to 14 residues. Germline V lookup: CDR1 KGHSH, CDR2 LQKENI. V lost 3 bases, J lost 9 bases, and 6 bases stayed unmatched. This chain's CDR3 is CASSPGTGQGEQFF. In nucleotides, the CDR3 is TGTGCCAGCTCACCCGGGACAGGGCAGGGTGAGCAGTTCTTC.

This rearrangement joins TRBV6-2 or TRBV6-3 to TRBJ1-5; the D is unclear. The CDR3 sequence is 13 residues long. Trimming removed 2 bases at V and 6 bases at J, with 8 bases between. The V gene's germline CDR1 is MNHEY and CDR2 SVGEGT. The CDR3 DNA reads TGTGCCAGCAGTTACCCACCGGTTCAGCCCCAGCATTTT. Translated: CASSYPPVQPQHF.